The 18 T cell receptor beta chains below all came from one sample that was sequenced in a study of CD4 T cells in relation to SARS-CoV-2 and coronaviruses. CD4+ T cells from unexposed donors were obtained before the COVID-19 pandemic (2011-2018). Data came from immunoSEQ multiplex PCR; TCRdb stores just in-frame clones and leaves some out. Counted here are tens of thousands of clones, 75% to 90% occurring once; the ten biggest clones make up approximately 1.4%. Sequenced sample: memory CD4+ T cells from PBMCs. The receptors were gathered from a human donor in good health.

Here the CDR3 reads CASSLGRGVAFF. The CDR3 nucleotides read TGCGCCAGCAGCTTGGGGCGGGGGGTCGCTTTCTTT. The chain is built from TRBV5-1 and TRBJ1-1; tentatively, D is TRBD1 (5 bases). V lost 0 bases and J 11 bases, leaving 11 bases between the germline ends. From germline, CDR1 is SGHRS and CDR2 YFSETQ. The CDR3 is made up of 12 amino acids.

This rearrangement joins TRBV6-5 to TRBJ2-5; D is ambiguous. This CDR3 is built from 13 residues. CDR1 and CDR2 from the germline V gene are MNHEY and SVGAGI. V shed 6 bases and J shed 2 bases, with 10 bases lying between them. CDR3 bases: TGTGCCAGCAGGCAGCAGGCTCAAGAGACCCAGTACTTC. It specifies CASRQQAQETQYF.

This clone is a singleton in its sample. The chain has TRBV5-1 and TRBJ2-2; no clear D gene. There are 14 residues in the CDR3. Trimming removed 0 bases from V and 2 bases from J, with 5 bases in between. Germline V gene sequence: CDR1 SGHRS, CDR2 YFSETQ. The CDR3 sequence: CASSLVSNTGELFF. The CDR3 DNA sequence: TGCGCCAGCAGCTTGGTTTCCAACACCGGGGAGCTGTTTTTT. The entire variable domain, with the rest obtained from reference TRBV5-1 and TRBJ2-2, is as follows: KAGVTQTPRYLIKTRGQQVTLSCSPISGHRSVSWYQQTPGQGLQFLFEYFSETQRNKGNFPGRFSGRQFSNSRSEMNVSTLELGDSALYLCASSLVSNTGELFFGEGSRLTVL.

The J gene is TRBJ1-3, the V gene TRBV15; D is unresolved. The V end was cut by 0 bases, the J end by 0 bases, with 24 bases between. CDR1 is LNHNV, CDR2 YYDKDF, per germline (reference sequence). This CDR3 comprises 21 residues. CDR3 loop: CATSREREGLTKPNSGNTIYF. CDR3 in DNA: TGTGCCACCAGCAGAGAAAGGGAAGGCCTCACGAAACCCAACTCTGGAAACACCATATATTTT.

J is TRBJ2-7 and V is TRBV28; 7 positions agree with TRBD1. This CDR3 spans 14 amino acids. The V segment lost 7 bases and the J segment 0 bases; nucleotides outside the gene matches: 6. The germline gives CDR1 MDHEN, CDR2 SYDVKM. CDR3 loop: CASTRTGSSYEQYF. In DNA form, the CDR3 reads TGTGCCAGCACCCGGACAGGAAGCTCCTACGAGCAGTACTTC. Variable domain in full (rest from reference TRBV28 and TRBJ2-7): DVKVTQSSRYLVKRTGEKVFLECVQDMDHENMFWYRQDPGLGLRLIYFSYDVKMKEKGDIPEGYSVSREKKERFSLILESASTNQTSMYLCASTRTGSSYEQYFGPGTRLTVT.

The chain combines TRBV5-1 with TRBJ1-5; D gene ambiguous. Germline lookup yields CDR1 SGHRS and CDR2 YFSETQ. Trimming pared 9 bases from V and 2 bases from J, leaving 9 bases between. This CDR3 region has 12 residues. DNA for the CDR3: TGCGCCACCAAAGGAGGCAATCAGCCCCAGCATTTT. This codes for CATKGGNQPQHF.

The rearrangement uses TRBV4-2 and TRBJ1-6; D call uncertain. Looked up from germline, CDR1 is LGHNA and CDR2 is YNFKEQ. CDR3 size: 17 residues. Trimming took off 1 base at V and 9 bases at J, with 19 bases between the two ends. CDR3 in DNA: TGTGCCAGCAGCCAAGTTTTCCCCCCCATCTCGAGTTCACCCCTCCACTTT. Protein sequence: CASSQVFPPISSSPLHF.

A single count supports this clone. The chain combines TRBV10-3 with TRBJ2-4, with TRBD2 identical over 10 bases. V shed 2 bases, J shed 7 bases, and the junction held 2 bases outside the gene matches. The length of the CDR3 is 14 residues. Germline V lookup: CDR1 ENHRY, CDR2 SYGVKD. CDR3 coding DNA: TGTGCCATCAGTGAGAGTAGCGGGAGGAACATTCAGTACTTC. Residues: CAISESSGRNIQYF.

The V call is TRBV6-4, the J call TRBJ2-3; D remains ambiguous. The CDR3 totals 13 residues. Germline values: CDR1 MRHNA, CDR2 SNTAGT. Trimming shortened V by 2 bases and J by 4 bases, and 7 bases separated the two germline ends. CDR3 sequence reads: CASSDVFADTQYF. CDR3 DNA sequence: TGTGCCAGCAGTGACGTTTTCGCAGATACGCAGTATTTT.

The gene calls are TRBV19 and TRBJ1-2; D gene ambiguous. V dropped 9 bases and J dropped 2 bases, with 19 bases sitting between them. Germline V gene data show CDR1 as LNHDA and CDR2 as SQIVND (reference sequence). This CDR3 is built from 15 residues. The DNA of the CDR3 is TGTGCCAGCTATAGTAACGTCGAGAGAAACTATGGCTACACCTTC. Amino acids: CASYSNVERNYGYTF.

V is TRBV28 and J is TRBJ2-2; tentatively, D is TRBD1 (6 bases). The germline V gene has CDR1 MDHEN and CDR2 SYDVKM. V was shortened by 7 bases and J by 5 bases, with 11 bases between the two germline ends. This CDR3 is 13 amino acids long. Here the CDR3 reads CASTIQGTGELFF. As DNA, the CDR3 is TGTGCCAGCACGATTCAGGGGACCGGGGAGCTGTTTTTT. Full variable domain (outside the CDR3, taken from reference TRBV28 and TRBJ2-2): DVKVTQSSRYLVKRTGEKVFLECVQDMDHENMFWYRQDPGLGLRLIYFSYDVKMKEKGDIPEGYSVSREKKERFSLILESASTNQTSMYLCASTIQGTGELFFGEGSRLTVL.

The chain has TRBV15 and TRBJ1-4; D call uncertain. The CDR3 contains 15 residues. V lost 0 bases and J 7 bases, leaving 12 bases between the germline ends. Germline CDR1 reads LNHNV; CDR2 reads YYDKDF (reference sequence). The CDR3 DNA is TGTGCCACCAGCAGAGATCAGGCGTCGGGTGAAAAACTGTTTTTT. Residues: CATSRDQASGEKLFF.

V usage is TRBV9 and J usage is TRBJ2-2, with D unclear. Germline V gives CDR1 SGDLS, CDR2 YYNGEE. Trimming removed 0 bases at V and 2 bases at J, with 11 bases between. The CDR3 has 16 amino acids. The DNA for the CDR3 is TGTGCCAGCAGCGTAGACAGCAGAGTAAACACCGGGGAGCTGTTTTTT. Translated: CASSVDSRVNTGELFF.

V is TRBV6-2 or TRBV6-3 and J is TRBJ2-2, with 8 bases matching TRBD2. With V trimmed by 5 bases and J by 6 bases, 2 bases remained unmatched. CDR1 is MNHEY and CDR2 is SVGEGT in the germline V gene. The CDR3 length is 13 residues. The CDR3 coding sequence is TGTGCCAGCAGTGCTAGCGGGCCCGGGGAGCTGTTTTTT. Residues: CASSASGPGELFF.

The genes are TRBV14 and TRBJ1-1, with D possibly being TRBD1 (6 bases). The germline V and J ends were trimmed by 1 base and 11 bases, with 20 bases remaining between them. Germline CDR1 and CDR2: SGHDN and FVKESK. The CDR3 runs to 15 residues. In nucleotides, the CDR3 is TGTGCCAGCAGCCAAGCACAGGGTACAAGATTCGGGGCTTTCTTT. Translating it yields CASSQAQGTRFGAFF.

V and J are TRBV28 and TRBJ1-3; D might be TRBD1 (6 bases). Germline assignment: CDR1 MDHEN and CDR2 SYDVKM. The CDR3 contains 14 residues. The germline V and J ends were trimmed by 3 bases and 6 bases, with 12 bases remaining between them. For the CDR3, the DNA is TGTGCCAGCAGTTTCGGGGGGCAGGAAAACACCATATATTTT. This encodes CASSFGGQENTIYF.

The V gene is TRBV28, the J gene TRBJ2-7; TRBD1 agrees at 7 bases. Germline CDR1 and CDR2: MDHEN and SYDVKM. The junction had 3 bases not matched to a gene; V was cut back by 1 base and J by 0 bases. This CDR3 comprises 15 residues. The CDR3 region has the DNA TGTGCCAGCAGTTTATTAGGGGGCGACTCCTACGAGCAGTACTTC. Translated: CASSLLGGDSYEQYF.

This chain links TRBV10-2 with TRBJ2-7; D is tentatively TRBD1 or TRBD2 (5 bases each). The ends were cut back, 7 bases at V and 4 bases at J, with 17 bases in the middle. This CDR3 has 14 amino acids. The germline V gene encodes CDR1 WSHSY and CDR2 SAAADI. The CDR3 protein is CASNSRGPMYEQYF. CDR3 nucleotide sequence: TGCGCCAGCAACAGCCGGGGCCCAATGTACGAGCAGTACTTC.